This TCR beta chain was observed in a study of T cell responses to AZD1222 COVID-19 vaccine. Germline-derived CDR1 and CDR2 are LGHDT and YNNKEL (reference sequence). The CDR3 has 15 amino acids. V gave up 1 base and J gave up 2 bases, with 12 bases separating them. Worth noting for this clone: Its antigen is not identified.

Some clones are missing from TCRdb's copy, which holds only in-frame ones; the method was immunoSEQ multiplex PCR. This table has 100,000 to 130,000 clones, around 84% appearing once. Study-level points and caveats: Clonal diversity may have been underestimated, and the donors were mostly white British, with more females than males. Seropositive at baseline were only a handful of AZD1222 recipients. Receipt of two AZD1222 doses was followed by a rise in Spike-specific TCR breadth and depth.

This chain links TRBV3-1 (or the pseudogene TRBV3-2) with TRBJ2-7; D possibly uses TRBD1 or TRBD2 (5 bases each). This TCR came from an adult in good health. The sequences come from peripheral blood, collected on day 0 of AZD1222 vaccination. The CDR3 sequence is CASSQGWDGPYEQYF. CDR3 coding DNA: TGTGCCAGCAGCCAAGGATGGGACGGACCCTACGAGCAGTACTTC.